What follows are 27 T cell receptor beta chains derived from one specimen sequenced in a study of OX40 agonist ivuxolimab in advanced cancers. Data came from immunoSEQ multiplex PCR; TCRdb stores just in-frame clones and leaves some out. The repertoire consists of about 58,000 clones, with approximately 75% occurring once and the leading ten covering roughly 0.68%. This specimen was CD4+ or CD8+ T cells sorted from blood, taken in a trial of the OX40 agonist ivuxolimab. The source is an adult with an advanced solid tumor such as melanoma, head and neck, liver or kidney cancer.

This chain uses TRBV19 with TRBJ1-5, with TRBD1 identical over 8 bases. V lost 5 bases and J lost 7; bases outside the gene matches: 7. CDR1 is LNHDA and CDR2 is SQIVND in the germline V gene (reference sequence). This CDR3 contains 14 residues. In DNA form, the CDR3 reads TGTGCCAGTAGTTCTCAGGGGGCAGGGCAGCCCCAGCATTTT. It specifies CASSSQGAGQPQHF.

This chain links TRBV27 with TRBJ2-7; D is unresolved. The V end was cut by 5 bases, the J end by 2 bases, with 10 bases between. The CDR3 runs to 13 residues. From germline, CDR1 is MNHEY and CDR2 SMNVEV (reference sequence). The CDR3 loop is CASSASGTYEQYF. The CDR3 nucleotides read TGTGCCAGCAGTGCCTCCGGCACCTACGAGCAGTACTTC.

V gene TRBV29-1 combines with J gene TRBJ1-2; 8 bases map to TRBD1. CDR1 is SQVTM and CDR2 is ANQGSEA in the germline V gene. V shed 3 bases and J 7 bases; nucleotides not matched to a gene: 10. The length of the CDR3 is 14 residues. DNA of the CDR3: TGCAGCGTTGAGGGCAGGGGGCGCTTAGGTGGCTACACCTTC. It is translated as CSVEGRGRLGGYTF.

A few counts support this clone. This chain joins TRBV7-8 and TRBJ1-2, with 9 bases aligning to TRBD1. CDR1 is SGHVS, CDR2 FQNEAQ, per germline. The trim removed 2 bases at V and 4 bases at J, leaving 11 bases unmatched. The CDR3 has 17 residues. In DNA form, the CDR3 reads TGTGCCAGCAGCTTAACCGCGCTCGGACAGGGGCTCTATGGCTACACCTTC. It yields the protein CASSLTALGQGLYGYTF.

The genes are TRBV27 and TRBJ2-1; no reliable D call. CDR3 size: 16 residues. In germline, CDR1 is MNHEY, CDR2 SMNVEV (reference sequence). Deletions cut 4 bases from V and 4 bases from J, with 17 bases between. Here the CDR3 DNA reads TGTGCCAGCAGTTCCCCTCTAGGTGACCGTTACAATGAGCAGTTCTTC. Its protein product is CASSSPLGDRYNEQFF.

This clone was seen once. The rearrangement joins TRBV6-1 to TRBJ2-1; 7 positions agree with TRBD1. This CDR3 is 14 amino acids long. The germline V gene has CDR1 MNHNS and CDR2 SASEGT. The trim removed 7 bases at V and 1 base at J, leaving 4 bases unmatched. Here the CDR3 reads CASTGTASYNEQFF. For the CDR3, the DNA is TGTGCCAGCACCGGGACAGCGTCCTACAATGAGCAGTTCTTC.

This clone was found a few times. The gene calls are TRBV2 and TRBJ1-2; D is unclear. This CDR3 is built from 13 residues. Trimming took off 1 base at V and 3 bases at J, with 6 bases between the two ends. Per the germline V gene, CDR1 is SNHLY and CDR2 is FYNNEI. The CDR3, as DNA: TGTGCCAGCAGTGAAGGGAGTGACTATGGCTACACCTTC. Amino acid sequence: CASSEGSDYGYTF.

The chain combines TRBV4-1 with TRBJ1-2; no reliable D call. V lost 0 bases and J 4 bases, leaving 9 bases between the germline ends. Germline CDR1 reads MGHRA; CDR2 reads YSYEKL. The CDR3 covers 14 residues. CDR3 nucleotide sequence: TGCGCCAGCAGCCAAGACGGGAGACTCTATGGCTACACCTTC. Its translation is CASSQDGRLYGYTF.

The CDR3: CASSLGQGRGQPQHF. CDR3 DNA: TGTGCCAGCAGCTTGGGTCAGGGGCGAGGTCAGCCCCAGCATTTT. The rearrangement joins TRBV5-6 to TRBJ1-5; a possible D gene is TRBD1 (6 bases). Trimming removed 0 bases at V and 6 bases at J, with 13 bases between. The CDR3 length is 15 residues. The germline CDR1 and CDR2 sequences are SGHDT and YYEEEE. The complete variable domain, with remaining parts taken from reference TRBV5-6 and TRBJ1-5, reads DAGVTQSPTHLIKTRGQQVTLRCSPKSGHDTVSWYQQALGQGPQFIFQYYEEEERQRGNFPDRFSGHQFPNYSSELNVNALLLGDSALYLCASSLGQGRGQPQHFGDGTRLSIL.

Of note for this clone: Distinct nucleotide sequences in the sample also encode this CDR3. The chain links TRBV12-5 to TRBJ2-3; weak D call: TRBD2 (5 bases). Trimming shortened V by 10 bases and J by 2 bases, and 13 bases separated the two germline ends. The germline V gene has CDR1 LGHNT and CDR2 FRNRAP. The CDR3 contains 13 residues. CDR3 sequence: CATSGGNTDTQYF. The CDR3 coding sequence is TGTGCTACTTCCGGAGGAAACACAGATACGCAGTATTTT.

The chain combines TRBV7-9 with TRBJ1-2; a weak D match, TRBD1 (6 bases). The V gene's germline CDR1 is SEHNR and CDR2 FQNEAQ (reference sequence). Trimming shortened V by 5 bases and J by 6 bases, and 10 bases separated the two germline ends. The CDR3 is made up of 12 amino acids. The CDR3 reads CASSGGQDGYTF. As DNA, the CDR3 is TGTGCCAGCAGCGGGGGGCAGGATGGCTACACCTTC.

CDR3: CSVAQTTEAFF. The CDR3 DNA follows: TGCAGCGTTGCACAGACTACTGAAGCTTTCTTT. This chain connects TRBV29-1 to TRBJ1-1; D remains ambiguous. V lost 4 bases, J lost 5 bases, and 8 bases lay in between. The CDR3 runs to 11 residues. Germline V gives CDR1 SQVTM, CDR2 ANQGSEA.

The genes are TRBV2 and TRBJ2-3; D might be TRBD1 (5 bases). The ends were cut back, 6 bases at V and 2 bases at J, with 12 bases in the middle. The CDR3 sequence is 14 residues long. Germline V gene sequence: CDR1 SNHLY, CDR2 FYNNEI. The CDR3 DNA follows: TGTGCCAGCAGCCGACGACAGTACACAGATACGCAGTATTTT. Amino acids: CASSRRQYTDTQYF.

This rearrangement joins TRBV5-1 to TRBJ2-2; D is unresolved. This CDR3 region has 16 residues. V gave up 4 bases and J gave up 0 bases, with 13 bases separating them. The germline CDR1 and CDR2 sequences are SGHRS and YFSETQ. The CDR3 sequence: CASSLRVGTNTGELFF. CDR3 bases: TGCGCCAGCAGCCTCCGTGTGGGCACGAACACCGGGGAGCTGTTTTTT. Full variable domain (outside the CDR3, taken from reference TRBV5-1 and TRBJ2-2): KAGVTQTPRYLIKTRGQQVTLSCSPISGHRSVSWYQQTPGQGLQFLFEYFSETQRNKGNFPGRFSGRQFSNSRSEMNVSTLELGDSALYLCASSLRVGTNTGELFFGEGSRLTVL.

The chain uses TRBV19 and TRBJ1-1; weak D call: TRBD1 (5 bases). Germline V gene sequence: CDR1 LNHDA, CDR2 SQIVND (reference sequence). Trimming removed 3 bases from V and 4 bases from J, with 15 bases in between. The CDR3 spans 15 residues. The CDR3 nucleotides are TGTGCCAGTAGTATTTATGGACAATCGGGCACTGAAGCTTTCTTT. It translates to CASSIYGQSGTEAFF.

Only a few counts were recorded for this clone. CDR3 sequence (DNA): TGTGCCACGGGCGTTGGTGGGATCACTGAAGCTTTCTTT. This encodes CATGVGGITEAFF. The chain recombines TRBV10-3 with TRBJ1-1; D is undetermined. CDR1 is ENHRY and CDR2 is SYGVKD in the germline V gene. The CDR3 is 13 residues long. The germline V and J ends were trimmed by 10 bases and 4 bases, with 16 bases remaining between them.

This clone showed up just a few times. The chain employs TRBV5-8 and TRBJ1-6; TRBD1 agrees at 7 bases. The CDR3 covers 14 residues. The trim removed 0 bases at V and 10 bases at J, leaving 4 bases unmatched. Germline V gives CDR1 SGHTS, CDR2 YDEGEE. The CDR3 nucleotides are TGTGCCAGCAGCTTGGCCAGGGGGAGGTCACCCCTCCACTTT. Protein product: CASSLARGRSPLHF.

V usage is TRBV27 and J usage is TRBJ2-7; 7 bases line up with TRBD2. The trim removed 2 bases at V and 1 base at J, leaving 11 bases unmatched. The CDR3 has 17 amino acids. Germline loops: CDR1 MNHEY, CDR2 SMNVEV (reference sequence). The CDR3 region is CASSLRFRAGESYEQYF. The CDR3 DNA follows: TGTGCCAGCAGTTTACGCTTCCGGGCGGGGGAGTCCTACGAGCAGTACTTC.

Here the CDR3 reads CSTRQDSSQPQHF. CDR3 DNA sequence: TGCAGCACCCGCCAGGACAGTAGTCAGCCCCAGCATTTT. The chain combines TRBV29-1 with TRBJ1-5; a possible D gene is TRBD1 (6 bases). Deletions cut 8 bases from V and 6 bases from J, with 17 bases between. Germline V CDR1 and CDR2: SQVTM, ANQGSEA. The CDR3 loop spans 13 amino acids.

This clone was detected a few times. The chain links TRBV18 to TRBJ1-1; perhaps TRBD1 as D (6 bases). The CDR3 has 15 amino acids. Germline CDR1 reads KGHSH; CDR2 reads LQKENI. V lost 3 bases and J 5 bases, leaving 16 bases between the germline ends. CDR3 loop: CASSPGRGWTTEAFF. The DNA of the CDR3 is TGTGCCAGCTCACCGGGCAGGGGTTGGACGACTGAAGCTTTCTTT.

The gene calls are TRBV6-4 and TRBJ2-1; D perhaps matches TRBD1 (6 bases). The CDR3 is 13 residues long. V lost 8 bases, J lost 9 bases, and 17 bases lay in between. Germline lookup yields CDR1 MRHNA and CDR2 SNTAGT. CDR3 protein: CASGKIEGGEQFF. CDR3 DNA sequence: TGTGCCAGCGGGAAAATTGAAGGGGGTGAGCAGTTCTTC.

The chain employs TRBV5-8 and TRBJ2-7, with TRBD1 matching over 8 bases. V lost 6 bases to trimming and J lost 3 bases; unmatched junction nucleotides: 11. The CDR3 is made up of 15 amino acids. CDR1 is SGHTS and CDR2 is YDEGEE in the germline V gene. In DNA form, the CDR3 reads TGTGCCAGCACTTCCAGGCGCACAGGGGGCTACGAGCAGTACTTC. Its protein product is CASTSRRTGGYEQYF.

The rearrangement uses TRBV10-3 and TRBJ2-1; 8 bases align to TRBD1. The germline gives CDR1 ENHRY, CDR2 SYGVKD. The CDR3 is 13 amino acids. V was clipped by 2 bases and J by 14 bases; unmatched bases: 8. CDR3 amino acids: CAISENPTGDEFF. DNA for the CDR3: TGTGCCATCAGTGAGAATCCGACAGGGGACGAGTTCTTC.

The chain is built from TRBV6-1 and TRBJ1-4, with 8 bases that match TRBD1. Unmatched junction bases numbered 8, after V lost 6 bases and J lost 8 bases. The CDR3 is made up of 14 amino acids. The germline CDR1 and CDR2 sequences are MNHNS and SASEGT. CDR3 amino acids: CASRAGQGAEKLFF. The DNA for the CDR3 is TGTGCCAGCAGAGCAGGACAGGGAGCAGAAAAACTGTTTTTT.

The V call is TRBV6-5, the J call TRBJ2-3; D gene ambiguous. The CDR3 sequence is 15 residues long. Germline V gene lookup returns CDR1 MNHEY and CDR2 SVGAGI. The V end lost 0 bases, the J end lost 5 bases, and 12 bases lay between the germline ends. Written as DNA, the CDR3 is TGTGCCAGCAGTTACTCGTTGTCCCTCGGAGATACGCAGTATTTT. Translation gives CASSYSLSLGDTQYF.

The chain uses TRBV5-1 and TRBJ1-2; 8 bases are shared with TRBD1. The CDR3 runs to 13 residues. Germline trimming cut 5 bases from V and 2 bases from J; bases unmatched to any gene: 2. CDR1 is SGHRS and CDR2 is YFSETQ in the germline V gene. The CDR3 reads CASSPGGNYGYTF. CDR3 coding DNA: TGCGCCAGCAGTCCAGGGGGCAACTATGGCTACACCTTC.

The chain recombines TRBV19 with TRBJ2-7; TRBD2 matches at 7 bases. The CDR3 length is 14 residues. Germline assignment: CDR1 LNHDA and CDR2 SQIVND (reference sequence). V shed 5 bases and J 5 bases; nucleotides not matched to a gene: 9. The CDR3 is CASSSSGRLHEQYF. DNA of the CDR3: TGTGCCAGTAGTTCGTCCGGGAGGCTTCACGAGCAGTACTTC.